Listed here are 30 T cell receptor beta chains from one sample, sequenced in a study of blood T cells in healthy people across ages. A second roughly 7 to 11 cycle PCR used barcoded and J-beta primers. One entry per CDR3 protein results from TCRdb running MiXCR on the 5' RACE reads. The top ten hold 3% to 4% of the sample, which has 780,000 or so distinct CDR3 sequences, about 25% seen once. The same data also contributed to another study, on T cells of mothers and their children.

The sample was blood. The source is a boy younger than 18 in good health.

The sample holds many counts of this clonotype. The gene calls are TRBV29-1 and TRBJ2-4, with D perhaps matching TRBD1 or TRBD2 (6 bases each). The CDR3 contains 12 residues. Germline V CDR1 and CDR2: SQVTM, ANQGSEA. V lost 4 bases and J lost 5, with 9 bases in between. The CDR3 sequence is CSVGGAENIQYF. CDR3 DNA sequence: TGCAGCGTTGGGGGGGCGGAAAACATTCAGTACTTC.

This clonotype was detected only a few times. The genes are TRBV27 and TRBJ1-4; 9 nucleotides align to TRBD1. The CDR3 spans 15 residues. Losses at the gene ends were 5 bases for V and 3 bases for J; bases not matched to a gene: 4. Germline V gives CDR1 MNHEY, CDR2 SMNVEV (reference sequence). The CDR3 DNA is TGTGCCAGCAGTACCGACAGGGGGGCTAATGAAAAACTGTTTTTT. Protein: CASSTDRGANEKLFF.

This chain uses TRBV12-3 or TRBV12-4 with TRBJ2-5; D call uncertain. This CDR3 region has 11 residues. Trimming cost V 5 bases and J 6 bases, with 7 bases left between them. The CDR3 nucleotides are TGTGCCAGCAGTAAACAGCAGACCCAGTACTTC. The encoded protein is CASSKQQTQYF.

The table lists this clonotype with many counts. The chain joins TRBV10-3 to TRBJ2-3; 9 nucleotides align to TRBD2. This CDR3 has 16 amino acids. The V gene end was trimmed by 5 bases and the J gene end by 0 bases; junction bases not matched to a gene: 6. Germline values: CDR1 ENHRY, CDR2 SYGVKD. CDR3 residues: CAISRLADSSTDTQYF. In DNA, the CDR3 is TGTGCCATCAGTAGACTAGCGGATTCTAGCACAGATACGCAGTATTTT.

This clonotype was seen more than once but under ten times. The chain carries TRBV20-1 and TRBJ2-1; tentatively, D is TRBD2 (5 bases). V lost 3 bases and J lost 3, with 15 bases in between. Germline-derived CDR1 and CDR2 are DFQATT and SNEGSKA (reference sequence). The CDR3 extends over 15 amino acids. The CDR3 loop reads CSARVAYGDYNEQFF. The CDR3 region has the DNA TGCAGTGCTAGGGTAGCGTATGGGGACTACAATGAGCAGTTCTTC.

The CDR3 region is CAWSVVGSSYNEQFF. DNA of the CDR3: TGTGCCTGGAGTGTAGTAGGAAGCTCCTACAATGAGCAGTTCTTC. This chain connects TRBV30 to TRBJ2-1, with no clear D. Trimming took 0 bases from V and 0 from J, leaving 9 bases between them. The germline CDR1 and CDR2 sequences are GTSNPN and SVGIG (reference sequence). CDR3 length: 15 amino acids.

The table lists this clonotype with a few counts. The chain combines TRBV7-2 with TRBJ2-7; D gene ambiguous. Germline V gene lookup returns CDR1 SGHTA and CDR2 FQGNSA. V dropped 3 bases and J dropped 3 bases, with 9 bases sitting between them. This CDR3 contains 13 residues. The CDR3 DNA reads TGTACCAGCAGCTTGCCAGGAAACTACGAGCAGTACTTC. It encodes CTSSLPGNYEQYF.

This rearrangement joins TRBV6-5 to TRBJ1-5; D ambiguous. CDR1 and CDR2 (germline): MNHEY, SVGAGI. Deletions cut 0 bases from V and 7 bases from J, with 7 bases between. There are 13 residues in the CDR3. The CDR3 sequence is CASSYSKSQPQHF. The DNA for the CDR3 is TGTGCCAGCAGTTACTCGAAATCGCAGCCCCAGCATTTT.

This clonotype was found many times. The chain joins TRBV2 to TRBJ2-1; D is perhaps TRBD2 (6 bases). Trimming removed 6 bases at V and 8 bases at J, with 14 bases between. The germline V gene has CDR1 SNHLY and CDR2 FYNNEI. The CDR3 is made up of 13 amino acids. The CDR3 here is CASSPQRAHEQFF. The CDR3 bases are TGTGCCAGCAGCCCCCAGCGGGCCCATGAGCAGTTCTTC.

Of note for this clonotype: One end of the junction does not line up with germline, which may come from a read error. V and J are TRBV13 and TRBJ2-7, with 7 bases that match TRBD1. Germline lookup yields CDR1 PRHDT and CDR2 FYEKMQ (reference sequence). There are 14 residues in the CDR3. CDR3 loop: CASSLGRQGYEQYF. The CDR3 DNA is TGCGCCAGCAGCTTAGGCAGACAGGGCTACGAGCAGTACTTC.

This clonotype showed up just a few times. V gene TRBV15 combines with J gene TRBJ2-5, with 8 nucleotides matching TRBD2. The J call may be wrong; the DNA end is better matched by TRBJ2-1. Per germline, CDR1 LNHNV and CDR2 YYDKDF (reference sequence). The CDR3 sequence is 16 residues long. In DNA, the CDR3 is TGTGCCACCAGCAGACCCGGAGCGGGGGTGAACAATGAGCAGTTCTTC. Translated, it gives CATSRPGAGVNNEQFF.

This clonotype was detected many times. V is TRBV29-1 and J is TRBJ2-3; D possibly corresponds to TRBD1 (5 bases). The CDR3 length is 12 residues. The V and J ends lost 3 bases and 2 bases respectively, with 6 bases between them. Germline V lookup: CDR1 SQVTM, CDR2 ANQGSEA. CDR3 residues: CSVEGPTDTQYF. CDR3 nucleotide sequence: TGCAGCGTTGAGGGGCCCACAGATACGCAGTATTTT.

The chain uses TRBV20-1 and TRBJ1-5; 9 bases fit TRBD1. Losses at the gene ends were 1 base for V and 5 bases for J; bases not matched to a gene: 15. Germline V gene sequence: CDR1 DFQATT, CDR2 SNEGSKA (reference sequence). CDR3 length equals 18 residues. Here the CDR3 reads CSARVIRGDRARHQPQHF. The CDR3 DNA sequence: TGCAGTGCTAGAGTAATACGTGGGGACAGGGCTCGCCATCAGCCCCAGCATTTT.

This clonotype was seen a handful of times. V is TRBV20-1 and J is TRBJ2-1; 8 positions agree with TRBD2. Losses at the gene ends were 2 bases for V and 5 bases for J; bases not matched to a gene: 8. CDR1 and CDR2 from the germline V gene are DFQATT and SNEGSKA (reference sequence). The CDR3 totals 15 residues. The CDR3 region has the DNA TGCAGTGCTAGACCCGGGACTAGTACAGACAATGAGCAGTTCTTC. This translates into CSARPGTSTDNEQFF.

This chain uses TRBV29-1 with TRBJ2-3; D may be TRBD2 (6 bases). Trimming took 0 bases from V and 6 from J, leaving 16 bases between them. Germline CDR1 and CDR2: SQVTM and ANQGSEA. The CDR3 loop spans 15 amino acids. In DNA, the CDR3 is TGCAGCGTTGAAGAAACGGCAGGGAGGAGGGATACGCAGTATTTT. Translation gives CSVEETAGRRDTQYF.

The chain recombines TRBV6-2 or TRBV6-3 with TRBJ2-1, with 8 bases identical to TRBD1. CDR1 and CDR2 from the germline V gene are MNHEY and SVGEGT. J gave up 8 bases and V 1 base, and 7 bases lay outside the gene matches. CDR3 length equals 15 residues. The CDR3 here is CASSYLGQGAHEQFF. CDR3 in DNA: TGTGCCAGCAGTTACTTGGGGCAGGGGGCCCATGAGCAGTTCTTC.

The genes are TRBV12-3 or TRBV12-4 and TRBJ2-1; TRBD2 agrees at 16 bases. Gene TRBJ2-7 matches the end of the DNA better, so the J call may be wrong. This CDR3 is 18 amino acids long. This CDR3 is CASSSGLAGGRDGYEQYF. The CDR3, as DNA: TGTGCCAGCAGTTCGGGACTAGCGGGGGGGAGAGACGGGTACGAGCAGTACTTC.

The rearrangement links TRBV19 to TRBJ2-5, with D possibly TRBD2 on 7 matching bases. CDR1 and CDR2 from the germline V gene are LNHDA and SQIVND (reference sequence). Trimming cost V 9 bases and J 0 bases, with 11 bases left between them. This CDR3 has 13 amino acids. In nucleotides, the CDR3 is TGTGCCAGCACAGGGACTAACCAAGAGACCCAGTACTTC. Translated, it gives CASTGTNQETQYF.

J is TRBJ2-7 and V is TRBV20-1; D gene uncertain. This CDR3 comprises 16 residues. Germline CDR1 is DFQATT and CDR2 is SNEGSKA (reference sequence). Trimming shortened V by 0 bases and J by 3 bases, and 18 bases separated the two germline ends. The CDR3 is CSARDAPSRTYYEQYF. In nucleotides, the CDR3 is TGCAGTGCTAGAGATGCACCTTCACGGACCTACTACGAGCAGTACTTC.

This clonotype showed up just a few times. The rearrangement links TRBV3-1 to TRBJ2-6, with 10 bases that match TRBD2. This CDR3 has 21 residues. The germline V gene has CDR1 LGHDT and CDR2 YNNKEL (reference sequence). With V trimmed by 0 bases and J by 3 bases, 14 bases remained unmatched. The CDR3: CASSQDRFKASGRIGANVLTF. As DNA, the CDR3 is TGTGCCAGCAGCCAAGATCGTTTTAAGGCTAGCGGGAGAATTGGGGCCAACGTCCTGACTTTC. Looking up the rest from reference TRBV3-1 and TRBJ2-6 gives the full variable domain: DTAVSQTPKYLVTQMGNDKSIKCEQNLGHDTMYWYKQDSKKFLKIMFSYNNKELIINETVPNRFSPKSPDKAHLNLHINSLELGDSAVYFCASSQDRFKASGRIGANVLTFGAGSRLTVL.

Only a few counts were recorded for this clonotype. Here the CDR3 reads CATSDLVGTGDEQFF. The CDR3, as DNA: TGTGCCACCAGTGATTTAGTGGGGACAGGGGACGAGCAGTTCTTC. This rearrangement joins TRBV24-1 to TRBJ2-1; 10 nucleotides line up with TRBD1. V lost 1 base and J lost 10; bases outside the gene matches: 6. Germline assignment: CDR1 KGHDR and CDR2 SFDVKD. The CDR3 runs 15 residues.

CDR3 protein: CASSQLPLWDTGELFF. The CDR3 nucleotides read TGTGCCAGCAGCCAACTCCCCTTATGGGACACCGGGGAGCTGTTTTTT. This rearrangement joins TRBV14 to TRBJ2-2, with unresolved D. V was cut by 2 bases and J by 3 bases, with 13 bases left in between. CDR3 length: 16 residues. The V gene's germline CDR1 is SGHDN and CDR2 FVKESK.

The CDR3 region has the DNA TGCGCCAGCAGCCAAGATGGGGGCGGGGGCAATCAGCCCCAGCATTTT. Translated, it gives CASSQDGGGGNQPQHF. The genes are TRBV4-3 and TRBJ1-5, with a tentative D call TRBD1 (6 bases). Per the germline V gene, CDR1 is LGHNA and CDR2 is YSLEER. The CDR3 length is 16 residues. Trimming shortened V by 0 bases and J by 2 bases, and 11 bases separated the two germline ends.

This clonotype has just a few counts. The V call is TRBV28, the J call TRBJ2-2; maybe TRBD1 (6 bases). CDR1 is MDHEN, CDR2 SYDVKM, per germline. The CDR3 covers 15 residues. Trimming took off 6 bases at V and 1 base at J, with 12 bases between the two ends. DNA for the CDR3: TGTGCCAGCAGCTGGGGGCTACGGAACACCGGGGAGCTGTTTTTT. Residues: CASSWGLRNTGELFF.

This chain links TRBV4-3 with TRBJ1-1; 9 nucleotides match TRBD1. This CDR3 has 13 residues. Germline CDR1 is LGHNA and CDR2 is YSLEER. V lost 0 bases to trimming and J lost 10 bases; unmatched junction nucleotides: 3. The CDR3 region has the DNA TGCGCCAGCAGCCAAGATTGGGGACAGGGAGCTTTCTTT. This sequence encodes CASSQDWGQGAFF.

The chain couples TRBV5-1 to TRBJ2-2, with D hard to call. The CDR3 has 16 amino acids. V was clipped by 4 bases and J by 5 bases, with 18 bases between them. In germline, CDR1 is SGHRS, CDR2 YFSETQ. The CDR3 DNA reads TGCGCCAGCAGCAACGGTCGGATGGTTGTAACCGGGGAGCTGTTTTTT. It specifies CASSNGRMVVTGELFF.

This clonotype was seen only a few times. The chain recombines TRBV14 with TRBJ1-2, with D possibly matching TRBD1 (6 bases). The CDR3 has 16 residues. The V gene's germline CDR1 is SGHDN and CDR2 FVKESK. V was clipped by 1 base and J by 4 bases, with 16 bases between them. The CDR3 reads CASSQVGQGSIYGYTF. In DNA, the CDR3 is TGTGCCAGCAGCCAAGTGGGGCAGGGGAGCATCTATGGCTACACCTTC.

With respect to this clonotype: At one boundary the junction diverges from the germline segment, which might be a read error. The V gene is TRBV14, the J gene TRBJ2-5, with 7 bases aligning to TRBD1. Germline CDR1 SGHDN, CDR2 FVKESK. This CDR3 contains 14 residues. The CDR3, as DNA: TGTGCCAGCAGCGATAACAGGGGTGTGGAAGAGCAGTGCTTC. Translated: CASSDNRGVEEQCF.

The J gene is TRBJ2-7, the V gene TRBV20-1, with D tentatively TRBD2 (6 bases). The CDR3 extends over 16 amino acids. Between the trimmed V and J ends, which lost 2 bases and 0 bases, there was a span of 17 bases. Per germline, CDR1 DFQATT and CDR2 SNEGSKA (reference sequence). This CDR3 reads CSARPAQRASSYEQYF. The CDR3 DNA reads TGCAGTGCTAGACCTGCCCAGCGGGCGAGCTCCTACGAGCAGTACTTC.

This clonotype showed up many times. This chain joins TRBV12-3 or TRBV12-4 and TRBJ1-2; weak D call: TRBD1 (6 bases). Trimming left V 6 bases short and J 5 bases short, with 10 bases between. The CDR3 runs 12 residues. This chain's CDR3 is CASSLQGYGYTF. The CDR3 DNA reads as TGTGCCAGCAGCTTGCAGGGGTATGGCTACACCTTC.